The 22 T cell receptor beta chains given below trace back to one sample, sequenced in a study of long-term antiretroviral therapy in people with HIV. Samples were assayed with immunoSEQ v3.0 at survey level. Using immunoSEQ multiplex PCR, the repertoire was profiled, and TCRdb retains in-frame clones only, with some absent. The repertoire includes approximately 29,000 clones, less than 90% of them detected once, and less than 7% sits in the top ten. The starting material was unsorted PBMCs, obtained 0.4 years after starting antiretroviral therapy. The receptors stem from a man in his late teens or twenties with HIV.

The genes are TRBV6-5 and TRBJ2-5; no clear D gene. This CDR3 has 12 residues. Looked up from germline, CDR1 is MNHEY and CDR2 is SVGAGI. V was clipped by 8 bases and J by 2 bases, with 9 bases between them. The CDR3 region is CASVDGQETQYF. For the CDR3, the DNA is TGTGCCAGCGTAGACGGACAAGAGACCCAGTACTTC.

The V and J genes are TRBV5-6 and TRBJ2-1; D gene unclear. V lost 3 bases and J 4 bases, leaving 20 bases between the germline ends. This CDR3 comprises 17 residues. CDR1 is SGHDT, CDR2 YYEEEE, per germline. The chain's CDR3 is CASSSSRLAQMYNEQFF. The CDR3 DNA reads TGTGCCAGCAGCTCTTCCCGACTCGCACAGATGTACAATGAGCAGTTCTTC.

The rearrangement joins TRBV28 to TRBJ2-1; D is uncertain. CDR3 size: 15 residues. The ends were cut back, 5 bases at V and 2 bases at J, with 13 bases in the middle. Germline values: CDR1 MDHEN, CDR2 SYDVKM. The CDR3 DNA sequence: TGTGCCAGCAGTATCACACAGATCACCTACAATGAGCAGTTCTTC. This codes for CASSITQITYNEQFF.

This chain links TRBV9 with TRBJ2-6; 9 bases fit TRBD1. Unmatched junction bases numbered 5, after V lost 4 bases and J lost 0 bases. This CDR3 comprises 17 residues. CDR1 is SGDLS, CDR2 YYNGEE, per germline. For the CDR3, the DNA is TGTGCCAGCAGCTTCGGGACAGGGAACTCTGGGGCCAACGTCCTGACTTTC. It encodes CASSFGTGNSGANVLTF.

The chain employs TRBV2 and TRBJ1-1, with unresolved D. The V and J ends lost 6 bases and 1 base respectively, with 15 bases between them. The CDR3 runs 15 residues. CDR1 SNHLY and CDR2 FYNNEI come from the germline V gene. In DNA, the CDR3 is TGTGCCAGCAGAGAGATCCAACGGGAGAACACTGAAGCTTTCTTT. Protein product: CASREIQRENTEAFF.

The genes are TRBV19 and TRBJ1-2; a possible D gene is TRBD1 (5 bases). Germline V gene lookup returns CDR1 LNHDA and CDR2 SQIVND (reference sequence). CDR3 length equals 12 residues. Trimming shortened V by 10 bases and J by 6 bases, and 15 bases separated the two germline ends. The CDR3 loop is CATTLGPNGYTF. The CDR3 DNA sequence: TGTGCCACTACACTGGGGCCGAATGGCTACACCTTC.

This clone has just one count. The chain employs TRBV25-1 and TRBJ1-2; D is undetermined. Germline lookup yields CDR1 MGHDK and CDR2 SYGVNS. CDR3 length equals 11 residues. V shed 2 bases and J shed 7 bases, with 5 bases lying between them. This chain's CDR3 is CASSEGRGYTF. The CDR3 bases are TGTGCCAGCAGTGAAGGACGTGGCTACACCTTC.

This chain uses TRBV18 with TRBJ2-3; D is uncertain. The germline CDR1 and CDR2 sequences are KGHSH and LQKENI. The CDR3 is 17 residues long. Trimming left V 2 bases short and J 0 bases short, with 15 bases between. The CDR3 loop is CASSPLDAITSTDTQYF. The CDR3, as DNA: TGTGCCAGCTCACCATTAGACGCCATAACGAGCACAGATACGCAGTATTTT.

The chain uses TRBV4-3 and TRBJ2-3; no reliable D call. Germline assignment: CDR1 LGHNA and CDR2 YSLEER. V was trimmed by 3 bases and J by 6 bases, leaving 7 bases between them. This CDR3 spans 12 amino acids. This chain's CDR3 is CASSQTTDTQYF. The CDR3 DNA reads as TGCGCCAGCAGCCAGACCACTGATACGCAGTATTTT.

The chain couples TRBV14 to TRBJ2-7; D might be TRBD1 (6 bases). The CDR3 loop spans 16 amino acids. The germline V and J ends were trimmed by 4 bases and 2 bases, with 18 bases remaining between them. The germline V gene has CDR1 SGHDN and CDR2 FVKESK. CDR3 sequence reads: CASSRHQLTGPYEQYF. Written as DNA, the CDR3 is TGTGCCAGCAGCCGTCACCAGTTGACAGGACCCTACGAGCAGTACTTC.

This clone was detected only once. V is TRBV2 and J is TRBJ2-5; D is perhaps TRBD2 (6 bases). CDR1 and CDR2 from the germline V gene are SNHLY and FYNNEI. The ends were cut back, 0 bases at V and 10 bases at J, with 9 bases in the middle. This CDR3 has 12 amino acids. The CDR3 sequence: CASSEARGGQYF. In DNA, the CDR3 is TGTGCCAGCAGTGAAGCCCGGGGAGGCCAGTACTTC.

This chain links TRBV5-6 with TRBJ2-7, with D perhaps matching TRBD1 (6 bases). Germline CDR1 is SGHDT and CDR2 is YYEEEE. The V gene lost 0 bases and the J gene lost 6 bases, with 16 bases spanning the gap. The CDR3 has 15 amino acids. Here the CDR3 DNA reads TGTGCCAGCAGCTTGGGGTTCCTGGGGGCGGGCGAGCAGTACTTC. Protein sequence: CASSLGFLGAGEQYF.

The rearrangement joins TRBV27 to TRBJ1-5, with a possible D match to TRBD1 (6 bases). The CDR3 runs 16 residues. Trimming removed 2 bases at V and 3 bases at J, with 14 bases between. Germline lookup yields CDR1 MNHEY and CDR2 SMNVEV (reference sequence). DNA for the CDR3: TGTGCCAGCAGTTTAAGGCCGGGGGGCATCAATCAGCCCCAGCATTTT. Protein: CASSLRPGGINQPQHF.

The chain couples TRBV6-5 to TRBJ2-7; D gene ambiguous. Trimming pared 5 bases from V and 2 bases from J, leaving 13 bases between. Germline V gene lookup returns CDR1 MNHEY and CDR2 SVGAGI. This CDR3 region has 14 residues. The CDR3 nucleotides read TGTGCCAGCAGTGGGCTACGCTCTCCCTACGAGCAGTACTTC. Its translation is CASSGLRSPYEQYF.

This clone was observed a single time. The chain uses TRBV9 and TRBJ2-3; D uncertain. The CDR3 runs to 13 residues. Trimming shortened V by 6 bases and J by 0 bases, and 8 bases separated the two germline ends. CDR1 is SGDLS and CDR2 is YYNGEE in the germline V gene. The CDR3, as DNA: TGTGCCAGCACACGTGATAGCACAGATACGCAGTATTTT. Amino acid sequence: CASTRDSTDTQYF.

The chain couples TRBV28 to TRBJ1-2; the match to TRBD1 covers 9 bases. The germline V gene has CDR1 MDHEN and CDR2 SYDVKM. The trim removed 5 bases at V and 5 bases at J, leaving 3 bases unmatched. This CDR3 has 13 amino acids. The CDR3 DNA reads TGTGCCAGCAGTACGACAGGGGGATATGGCTACACCTTC. Its protein is CASSTTGGYGYTF.

CDR3 amino acids: CASSFSGGNLEQFF. CDR3 nucleotides: TGTGCCAGCAGTTTCTCCGGGGGGAACCTTGAGCAGTTCTTC. This chain joins TRBV6-6 and TRBJ2-1; TRBD2 matches at 7 bases. Losses at the gene ends were 4 bases for V and 9 bases for J; bases not matched to a gene: 9. CDR1 and CDR2 from the germline V gene are MNHNY and SVGAGI (reference sequence). The CDR3 length is 14 residues.

This clone was found once. This chain uses TRBV25-1 with TRBJ2-7, with D possibly matching TRBD1 (6 bases). The ends were cut back, 5 bases at V and 3 bases at J, with 11 bases in the middle. In germline, CDR1 is MGHDK, CDR2 SYGVNS. The CDR3 is 13 residues long. The CDR3 nucleotides are TGTGCCAGCAGTTGGGGGCGCGGCTACGAGCAGTACTTC. Protein product: CASSWGRGYEQYF.

The count of this clone is one. The rearrangement links TRBV6-1 to TRBJ1-1; no clear D gene. Trimming took off 5 bases at V and 4 bases at J, with 11 bases between the two ends. Germline V gives CDR1 MNHNS, CDR2 SASEGT. This CDR3 region has 13 residues. CDR3 in amino acids: CASSFSGSTEAFF. Here the CDR3 DNA reads TGTGCCAGCAGTTTCAGTGGAAGCACTGAAGCTTTCTTT.

The chain recombines TRBV12-5 with TRBJ2-2; possibly TRBD2 for D (5 bases). The CDR3 length is 19 residues. The V gene's germline CDR1 is LGHNT and CDR2 FRNRAP. V lost 0 bases to trimming and J lost 1 base, with 18 bases between them. The CDR3 is CASGLVLGSDWGNTGELFF. The CDR3 DNA follows: TGTGCTAGTGGTTTGGTACTGGGCTCGGACTGGGGGAACACCGGGGAGCTGTTTTTT.

The chain links TRBV19 to TRBJ1-1; the match to TRBD1 covers 9 bases. The CDR3 is made up of 14 amino acids. Trimming took 4 bases from V and 5 from J; bases not matched to a gene: 5. Germline V gives CDR1 LNHDA, CDR2 SQIVND (reference sequence). CDR3 in amino acids: CASSSGTGKTEAFF. The CDR3 coding sequence is TGTGCCAGTAGTAGCGGGACAGGGAAAACTGAAGCTTTCTTT. The complete variable domain, with remaining parts taken from reference TRBV19 and TRBJ1-1, reads DGGITQSPKYLFRKEGQNVTLSCEQNLNHDAMYWYRQDPGQGLRLIYYSQIVNDFQKGDIAEGYSVSREKKESFPLTVTSAQKNPTAFYLCASSSGTGKTEAFFGQGTRLTVV.

The chain joins TRBV7-9 to TRBJ1-1; tentatively, D is TRBD1 (5 bases). The CDR3 totals 16 residues. The V gene's germline CDR1 is SEHNR and CDR2 FQNEAQ (reference sequence). V lost 5 bases to trimming and J lost 1 base, with 17 bases between them. The CDR3 sequence: CASSLQGLLENTEAFF. The CDR3 DNA follows: TGTGCCAGCAGCCTCCAGGGACTTCTTGAGAACACTGAAGCTTTCTTT.